This T cell receptor (beta chain) appears in the sequencing data of a study of blood T cell repertoires in COVID-19. Background on the study: PBMCs, B-cell-depleted T cells, or T cells were the source of the cDNA or gDNA that made up the material.

The authors' processing: By means of reference gene primer amplification, nucleated cell counts were estimated. Only in-frame clones appear in the TCRdb table, and some are missing; sequencing was by immunoSEQ multiplex PCR. For V, J and clone size, that table is used; D and trimming come from the DNA. This sample has about 200,000 clones, with under 90% found just once. In its sample, this clone was seen a few times. Germline CDR1 KGHSH, CDR2 LQKENI. With 5 bases clipped from V and 6 bases from J, the junction kept 8 bases outside the gene matches. This CDR3 is 15 amino acids long. The chain couples TRBV18 to TRBJ1-4; 8 bases align to TRBD1. Sample: peripheral blood. This sequence originates from a man aged 40-49 years with acute or convalescent COVID-19. DNA of the CDR3: TGTGCCAGCTCATACCGACAGGGGCGGGATGAAAAACTGTTTTTT. It encodes CASSYRQGRDEKLFF.